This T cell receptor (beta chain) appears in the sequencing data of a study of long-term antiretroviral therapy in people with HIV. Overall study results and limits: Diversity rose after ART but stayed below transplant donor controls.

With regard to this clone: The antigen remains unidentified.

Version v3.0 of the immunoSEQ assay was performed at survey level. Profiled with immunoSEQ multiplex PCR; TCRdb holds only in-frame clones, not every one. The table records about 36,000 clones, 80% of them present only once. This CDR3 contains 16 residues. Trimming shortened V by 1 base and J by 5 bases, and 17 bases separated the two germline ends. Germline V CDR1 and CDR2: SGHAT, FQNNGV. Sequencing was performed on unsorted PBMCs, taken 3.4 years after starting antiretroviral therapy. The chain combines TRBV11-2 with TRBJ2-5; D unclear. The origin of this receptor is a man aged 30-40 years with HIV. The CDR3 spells CASSLVSTSQAETQYF. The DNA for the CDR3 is TGTGCCAGCAGCTTAGTGTCGACGTCCCAGGCGGAGACCCAGTACTTC.